This section outlines one TCR beta chain sequence together with its context. The data originate from a study of blood T cell repertoires in COVID-19. Libraries were prepared by immunoSEQ multiplex PCR; TCRdb keeps only in-frame clonotypes and omits some of them. There are hundreds of thousands of clones in the sample; roughly 90% occur only once, and 0.75% to 1% lies in the top ten. This CDR3 comprises 13 residues. Trimming took off 3 bases at V and 12 bases at J, with 17 bases between the two ends. The germline V gene encodes CDR1 LNHDA and CDR2 SQIVND (reference sequence). This sequence was found in a man in his sixties with COVID-19, enrolled during active disease. The rearrangement uses TRBV19 and TRBJ1-1; D is possibly TRBD1 (6 bases). What was sequenced was peripheral blood. Here the CDR3 reads CASSIPSNRAPFF. DNA of the CDR3: TGTGCCAGTAGTATCCCCTCCAACAGGGCTCCTTTCTTT.